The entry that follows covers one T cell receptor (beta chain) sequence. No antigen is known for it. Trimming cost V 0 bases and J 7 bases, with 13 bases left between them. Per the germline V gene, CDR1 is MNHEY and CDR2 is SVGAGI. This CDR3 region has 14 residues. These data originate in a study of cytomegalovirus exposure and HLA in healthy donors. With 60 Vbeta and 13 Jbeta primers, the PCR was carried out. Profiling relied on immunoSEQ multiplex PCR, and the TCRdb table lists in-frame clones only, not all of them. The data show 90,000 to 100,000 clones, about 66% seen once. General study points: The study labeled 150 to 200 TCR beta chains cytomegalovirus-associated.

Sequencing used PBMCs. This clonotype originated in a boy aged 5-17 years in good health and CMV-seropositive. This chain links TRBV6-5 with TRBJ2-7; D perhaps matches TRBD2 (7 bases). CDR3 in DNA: TGTGCCAGCAGTTACTCGGGGGGGGCGACGGAGCAGTACTTC. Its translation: CASSYSGGATEQYF.